This T cell receptor (beta chain) came from a study of shared clonotypes between healthy human individuals. This clone has only a few counts. Using immunoSEQ multiplex PCR, the repertoire was profiled, and TCRdb retains in-frame clones only, with some absent. The repertoire holds just under 95,000 clones, with about 70% as singletons. Germline V gene lookup returns CDR1 MNHEY and CDR2 SVGAGI. The CDR3 extends over 15 amino acids. With 5 bases removed from V and 1 base from J, the gap between germline ends came to 14 bases. What was sequenced was memory CD8+ T cells sorted from blood. Subset described: CD45RO+ cells pooled with CCR7-negative TemRA cells. The receptor was derived from a man younger than 40 in good health. V usage is TRBV6-5 and J usage is TRBJ1-1, with D uncertain. The CDR3 coding sequence is TGTGCCAGCAGTCTCGCCCCCGGAGGGAACACTGAAGCTTTCTTT. This translates into CASSLAPGGNTEAFF.